This is a list of T cell receptor beta chains from one sample in a study of T cells and copy number aberrations in small-cell lung cancer. The repertoire was sequenced with immunoSEQ multiplex PCR; TCRdb's copy has only in-frame clones and lacks some. The sample contains approximately 500 clones, almost 97% of which appear only once. Sequencing was done on a sample of tumor tissue. The receptors shown here come from a man aged 45-60 years with small cell lung cancer. The conserved cysteine and the conserved F or W are not part of the CDR3 here. The order of the fields is V gene, J gene, CDR3 length, CDR3 protein.

>TRBV25-1|TRBJ2-2|13
ASQGGEGDTGELF
>TRBV4-1|TRBJ1-1|13
ASSQVSAPNTEAF
>TRBV9|TRBJ2-7|12
ASSPPSLWHEQY
>TRBV5-6|TRBJ1-1|13
ANSDRGQGRSEAF
>TRBV5-4|TRBJ2-2|13
ASSAGQAFEGELF
>TRBV30|TRBJ1-4|13
AWAYPGLPHEKLF
>TRBV11-3|TRBJ2-5|11
ASSYSSQETQY
>TRBV9|TRBJ2-3|14
ASSVGGLAGADTQY
>TRBV18|TRBJ1-1|11
ASSPGGVSEAF
>TRBV5-6|TRBJ1-5|11
ASSSGGEQPQH
>TRBV29-1|TRBJ2-2|11
SVDRMNTGELF
>TRBV7-9|TRBJ2-3|13
ASSLTQVETDTQY
>TRBV2|TRBJ2-1|14
ASSERTGGIYNEQF
>TRBV6-5|TRBJ2-5|11
ASSYSSGETQY
>TRBV20-1|TRBJ2-3|9
SASSGDTQY
>TRBV2|TRBJ1-5|11
ASKRNSNQPQH
>TRBV23-1|TRBJ1-2|12
ASRRQKANYGYT
>TRBV30|TRBJ1-3|11
AWSVGTGNTIY
>TRBV7-4|TRBJ2-6|16
ASSKLDRSQSRANVLT
>TRBV7-9|TRBJ2-3|11
ATSQRDRDTQY
>TRBV10-3|TRBJ2-1|13
AISEVLAGGGEQF
>TRBV9|TRBJ2-2|13
ASSVGQRNTGELF